What follows are 10 T cell receptor beta chains derived from one specimen sequenced in a study of graft-versus-host responses after intestinal transplantation. The repertoire was sequenced with immunoSEQ multiplex PCR; TCRdb's copy has only in-frame clones and lacks some. The table lists fewer than 10,000 clones, approximately 88% of them singletons, with roughly a tenth in the top ten. The source was PBMCs, collected approximately 240 days after intestinal transplant. These receptors were collected from a human patient who received an intestinal transplant, so some T cells may come from the graft donor.

V usage is TRBV6-5 and J usage is TRBJ2-6; D may be TRBD1 (6 bases). From germline, CDR1 is MNHEY and CDR2 SVGAGI. The CDR3 spans 16 residues. V was pared by 0 bases and J by 1 base, with 7 bases between. The CDR3 DNA reads TGTGCCAGCAGTTACTCGACAGGTTCTGGGGCCAACGTCCTGACTTTC. This sequence encodes CASSYSTGSGANVLTF.

The chain links TRBV28 to TRBJ2-7; 15 nucleotides align to TRBD2. The CDR3 is 18 residues long. V dropped 4 bases and J dropped 3; count of bases not matched to a gene: 10. Per the germline V gene, CDR1 is MDHEN and CDR2 is SYDVKM. The CDR3 nucleotides read TGTGCCAGCAGTTCCCGGACTAGCGGGAGGGCCTTAGGCTACGAGCAGTACTTC. Its protein product is CASSSRTSGRALGYEQYF.

This chain links TRBV7-6 with TRBJ1-3, with D tentatively TRBD1 (5 bases). V was pared by 3 bases and J by 0 bases, with 15 bases between. This CDR3 is built from 17 residues. CDR1 and CDR2 (germline): SGHVS, FNYEAQ. This CDR3 reads CASSLWARTSSGNTIYF. In nucleotides, the CDR3 is TGTGCCAGCAGCTTGTGGGCTCGGACAAGCTCTGGAAACACCATATATTTT.

The V gene is TRBV6-5, the J gene TRBJ1-1; a possible D gene is TRBD1 (5 bases). The germline CDR1 and CDR2 sequences are MNHEY and SVGAGI. This CDR3 contains 14 residues. The germline V and J ends were trimmed by 2 bases and 0 bases, with 7 bases remaining between them. The CDR3 nucleotides are TGTGCCAGCAGTTACCAGGGATTGAACACTGAAGCTTTCTTT. Translating gives CASSYQGLNTEAFF.

This rearrangement joins TRBV10-3 to TRBJ2-1; 8 positions match TRBD2. After removal of 10 bases from V and 5 bases from J, the junction contained 10 bases not matched to a gene. CDR3 length: 14 amino acids. The V gene's germline CDR1 is ENHRY and CDR2 SYGVKD. The CDR3: CATYVTGGHNEQFF. The CDR3 DNA is TGTGCCACCTACGTGACGGGAGGGCACAATGAGCAGTTCTTC.

This chain joins TRBV10-3 and TRBJ2-7; D not resolved. CDR3 length: 12 amino acids. The V gene's germline CDR1 is ENHRY and CDR2 SYGVKD. Trimming removed 4 bases from V and 3 bases from J, with 7 bases in between. CDR3: CAISGLDYEQYF. The CDR3 coding sequence is TGTGCCATCAGTGGACTGGACTACGAGCAGTACTTC.

This chain links TRBV5-1 with TRBJ2-7; the match to TRBD1 covers 8 bases. The CDR3 has 15 amino acids. Per the germline V gene, CDR1 is SGHRS and CDR2 is YFSETQ. With V trimmed by 4 bases and J by 3 bases, 9 bases remained unmatched. CDR3 in DNA: TGCGCCAGCAGCCCCGGGCAGGGGGCTAGCTACGAGCAGTACTTC. Protein sequence: CASSPGQGASYEQYF. Combining the CDR3 with reference TRBV5-1 and TRBJ2-7 gives the whole variable domain KAGVTQTPRYLIKTRGQQVTLSCSPISGHRSVSWYQQTPGQGLQFLFEYFSETQRNKGNFPGRFSGRQFSNSRSEMNVSTLELGDSALYLCASSPGQGASYEQYFGPGTRLTVT.

The chain uses TRBV28 and TRBJ2-7; D perhaps matches TRBD1 (6 bases). Germline loops: CDR1 MDHEN, CDR2 SYDVKM. The ends were cut back, 1 base at V and 5 bases at J, with 18 bases in the middle. This CDR3 has 16 amino acids. CDR3 in amino acids: CASSLLRTAFSDEQYF. The CDR3 DNA is TGTGCCAGCAGTTTATTACGGACAGCGTTTTCGGACGAGCAGTACTTC.

This clone was found once. The chain carries TRBV12-5 and TRBJ2-5, with 13 nucleotides matching TRBD2. Judging by the DNA end, TRBJ2-7 fits better; the J call may be wrong. Germline V gives CDR1 LGHNT, CDR2 FRNRAP. The CDR3 runs 20 residues. The CDR3 is CASGLVPRLAGGKSHYEQYF. CDR3 nucleotides: TGTGCTAGTGGTTTGGTACCTCGACTAGCGGGAGGAAAGTCCCATTACGAGCAGTACTTC.

This sequence joins TRBV23-1 and TRBJ1-1; tentatively, D is TRBD1 (5 bases). TRBV23-1 qualifies as an ORF whose function is uncertain. V was trimmed by 1 base and J by 2 bases, leaving 8 bases between them. This CDR3 comprises 14 residues. The CDR3 protein is CASSQYGGNTEAFF. In DNA form, the CDR3 reads TGCGCCAGCAGTCAATACGGGGGTAACACTGAAGCTTTCTTT.